These T cell receptor beta chains were read from a single sample in a study of cytomegalovirus exposure and HLA in healthy donors. The table came from immunoSEQ multiplex PCR; TCRdb's copy has only in-frame clones and leaves some out. In the table there are 100,000 to 140,000 clones, around 77% of which are singletons. Sequencing was done on a sample of PBMCs. The receptors shown here come from a man younger than 35 in good health and CMV-seronegative. Each CDR3 is given with its conserved first and last residue. The order of the fields is clone size, J gene, D gene, V gene, CDR3 protein, CDR3 DNA. The D gene is left open where the match is weak. A row's size may be missing; if present it is once, few, many or a size class.

>-|TRBJ2-7|-|TRBV7-7
CASSLGVPNSGEQYF
TGTGCCAGCAGCTTAGGAGTCCCAAACTCGGGCGAGCAGTACTTC
>-|TRBJ2-7|TRBD2|TRBV4-3
CASSQEGIAGGVYEQYF
TGCGCCAGCAGCCAAGAAGGGATAGCGGGGGGAGTATACGAGCAGTACTTC
>-|TRBJ1-1|TRBD1|TRBV9
CASSGTGGIPTEAFF
TGTGCCAGCAGCGGGACAGGGGGCATACCAACTGAAGCTTTCTTT
>-|TRBJ1-1|TRBD1|TRBV6-1
CASSMTGMGAFF
TGTGCCAGCAGTATGACAGGGATGGGAGCTTTCTTT
>-|TRBJ2-3|-|TRBV5-1
CASSLYDRYTDTQYF
TGCGCCAGCAGCTTGTATGACAGGTATACAGATACGCAGTATTTT
>-|TRBJ2-7|-|TRBV19
CASSPPGWVEQYF
TGTGCCAGTAGTCCCCCCGGGTGGGTCGAGCAGTACTTC
>once|TRBJ1-5|TRBD1|TRBV10-3
CAIRAGDRGDNQPQHF
TGTGCCATCAGGGCAGGGGACAGGGGTGACAATCAGCCCCAGCATTTT
>-|TRBJ1-5|-|TRBV2
CASSETGGNQPQHF
TGTGCCAGCAGTGAAACGGGGGGCAATCAGCCCCAGCATTTT
>-|TRBJ2-2|-|TRBV14
CASSQVGGAHGELFF
TGTGCCAGCAGCCAAGTTGGGGGGGCCCACGGGGAGCTGTTTTTT
>-|TRBJ1-4|TRBD1|TRBV18
CASSSQGAGEKLFF
TGTGCCAGCTCATCCCAGGGGGCTGGTGAAAAACTGTTTTTT
>-|TRBJ2-6|-|TRBV11-3
CASSPYGANVLTF
TGTGCCAGCAGCCCTTATGGGGCCAACGTCCTGACTTTC
>-|TRBJ2-3|TRBD1|TRBV12-5
CASALDRSTDTQYF
TGTGCTAGTGCCTTGGACAGGAGCACAGATACGCAGTATTTT
>-|TRBJ2-5|TRBD1|TRBV7-3
CASSLKGGTGGLQETQYF
TGTGCCAGCAGCTTAAAGGGTGGGACAGGGGGCCTCCAAGAGACCCAGTACTTC
>-|TRBJ2-7|TRBD1|TRBV9
CASSVGTGTYEQYF
TGTGCCAGCAGCGTCGGGACAGGGACCTACGAGCAGTACTTC
>-|TRBJ1-1|TRBD1|TRBV19
CASRRIRDRDTEAFF
TGTGCCAGTAGACGTATCCGGGACAGGGATACTGAAGCTTTCTTT
>-|TRBJ1-2|-|TRBV12-2
CASRLRRTGGRYTF
TGTGCAAGTCGCTTACGCCGGACAGGGGGTCGCTACACCTTC
>few|TRBJ1-4|-|TRBV10-3
CAISESGQAPKLFF
TGTGCCATCAGTGAGTCGGGCCAGGCCCCCAAACTGTTTTTT
>-|TRBJ2-3|-|TRBV5-1
CASSLGQGQYF
TGCGCCAGCAGCTTGGGACAAGGCCAGTATTTT
>few|TRBJ1-4|-|TRBV29-1
CSVEAPGGKLFF
TGCAGCGTGGAGGCCCCCGGTGGAAAACTGTTTTTT
>once|TRBJ2-2|-|TRBV7-2
CASSLTTGSGELFF
TGTGCCAGCAGCTTAACAACAGGGTCCGGGGAGCTGTTTTTT
>-|TRBJ2-7|-|TRBV7-9
CSSSTNNYEQYF
TGTTCCAGCAGCACTAACAACTACGAGCAGTACTTC
>few|TRBJ2-1|TRBD2|TRBV4-2
CASSRTSGGADEQFF
TGTGCCAGCAGCCGGACTAGCGGGGGGGCCGATGAGCAGTTCTTC
>-|TRBJ2-7|-|TRBV2
CASTSPGFSNQQYF
TGTGCCAGCACGAGTCCAGGGTTTTCGAATCAGCAGTACTTC
>-|TRBJ2-3|TRBD2|TRBV11-2
CASSLLNAGGADTQYF
TGTGCCAGCAGCTTATTGAACGCGGGGGGGGCAGATACGCAGTATTTT
>-|TRBJ1-5|-|TRBV27
CASTATGTQPQHF
TGTGCCAGCACCGCTACAGGGACCCAGCCCCAGCATTTT
>once|TRBJ2-7|TRBD2|TRBV5-4
CASSLAGIKNEQYF
TGTGCCAGCAGCTTAGCGGGGATAAAAAACGAGCAGTACTTC
>-|TRBJ2-7|-|TRBV28
CASSTPPGRGNEQYF
TGTGCCAGCAGCACCCCCCCGGGTAGGGGCAACGAGCAGTACTTC
>-|TRBJ2-2|TRBD2|TRBV6-5
CASSSRGRRGTGELFF
TGTGCCAGCAGTTCACGCGGGAGAAGGGGCACCGGGGAGCTGTTTTTT
>-|TRBJ1-6|-|TRBV7-2
CASSLLQGSSPLHF
TGTGCCAGCAGCTTACTCCAGGGGAGTTCACCCCTCCACTTT
>-|TRBJ2-3|TRBD2|TRBV6-4
CASSHGVAGGTDTQYF
TGTGCCAGCAGCCACGGGGTAGCGGGGGGCACAGATACGCAGTATTTT
>once|TRBJ1-2|-|TRBV7-6
CASSPEWTRVPTF
TGTGCCAGCAGCCCAGAGTGGACCAGGGTTCCCACCTTC
>-|TRBJ2-2|-|TRBV5-1
CASSLPQAKPNTGELFF
TGCGCCAGCAGCTTGCCACAGGCAAAACCGAACACCGGGGAGCTGTTTTTT
>-|TRBJ1-2|-|TRBV11-2
CASSLIGEPSRYGYTF
TGTGCCAGCAGCTTGATAGGGGAACCATCTAGGTATGGCTACACCTTC
>-|TRBJ1-4|TRBD1|TRBV27
CASSLGGTGIEKLFF
TGTGCCAGCAGTTTAGGTGGGACAGGGATAGAAAAACTGTTTTTT
>-|TRBJ2-7|TRBD1|TRBV2
CASSERRTGSYEQYF
TGTGCCAGCAGTGAAAGGAGGACAGGGTCCTACGAGCAGTACTTC
>-|TRBJ2-7|TRBD2|TRBV5-1
CASSLGMRGRSYEQYF
TGCGCCAGCAGCTTGGGGATGCGGGGGAGATCCTACGAGCAGTACTTC
>-|TRBJ1-2|-|TRBV11-1
CASSFETDLFNYGYTF
TGTGCCAGCAGCTTTGAGACAGACTTGTTTAACTATGGCTACACCTTC
>-|TRBJ1-5|-|TRBV7-8
CASSLSGVFGNQPQHF
TGTGCCAGCAGCTTATCCGGAGTATTTGGCAATCAGCCCCAGCATTTT
>-|TRBJ2-7|-|TRBV4-2
CASSQAGQGGIYEQYF
TGTGCCAGCAGCCAAGCTGGCCAGGGTGGAATCTACGAGCAGTACTTC
>-|TRBJ2-2|-|TRBV19
CASSNRGGELFF
TGTGCCAGTAGTAACCGGGGCGGGGAGCTGTTTTTT
>-|TRBJ1-1|TRBD1|TRBV2
CASIGTVVLNTEAFF
TGTGCCAGCATAGGGACAGTGGTCTTGAACACTGAAGCTTTCTTT
>-|TRBJ1-6|-|TRBV2
CASSELGGSPLHF
TGTGCCAGCAGTGAATTAGGCGGGTCACCCCTCCACTTT
>-|TRBJ1-1|-|TRBV7-2
CASSFSVLNTEAFF
TGTGCCAGCAGCTTCTCGGTGTTGAACACTGAAGCTTTCTTT
>-|TRBJ2-1|TRBD2|TRBV4-3
CASSQGTSSYNEQFF
TGCGCCAGCAGCCAAGGGACTAGCTCCTACAATGAGCAGTTCTTC
>-|TRBJ1-3|-|TRBV7-2
CASSLTRSSGNTIYF
TGTGCCAGCAGCTTAACCCGGAGCTCTGGAAACACCATATATTTT
>-|TRBJ1-1|-|TRBV5-4
CASSLENRVNPEAFF
TGTGCCAGCAGCTTGGAAAACAGGGTGAACCCTGAAGCTTTCTTT
>-|TRBJ1-2|-|TRBV21-1
CASSKSPLTGEFGYGYTF
TGTGCCAGCAGCAAATCCCCCCTGACGGGAGAGTTCGGCTATGGCTACACCTTC
>-|TRBJ2-3|TRBD2|TRBV19
CASSNLLAGATDTQYF
TGTGCCAGTAGTAACTTACTAGCGGGGGCCACAGATACGCAGTATTTT
>once|TRBJ2-5|-|TRBV15
CATSRDVTQYF
TGTGCCACCAGCAGAGACGTTACCCAGTACTTC
>few|TRBJ1-4|-|TRBV7-2
CASSLTGEGDEKLFF
TGTGCCAGCAGCTTAACTGGAGAAGGAGATGAAAAACTGTTTTTT
>-|TRBJ1-1|-|TRBV6-6
CASLGRERGGTEAFF
TGTGCCAGCCTTGGGCGGGAGAGGGGGGGCACTGAAGCTTTCTTT
>-|TRBJ2-3|-|TRBV9
CASSVGPQRDTQYF
TGTGCCAGCAGCGTAGGACCGCAGCGGGATACGCAGTATTTT
>few|TRBJ1-1|-|TRBV9
CASSSRQVNTEAFF
TGTGCCAGCAGTTCACGACAGGTAAACACTGAAGCTTTCTTT
>-|TRBJ1-3|-|TRBV28
CASLASGGSGNTIYF
TGTGCCAGCCTTGCCTCGGGTGGATCTGGAAACACCATATATTTT
>few|TRBJ1-2|TRBD1|TRBV5-4
CASSRPLPAGGAEGYTF
TGTGCCAGCAGCCGACCTCTCCCGGCAGGGGGCGCGGAAGGCTACACCTTC
>-|TRBJ1-5|-|TRBV15
CATSRATGGSSNQPQHF
TGTGCCACCAGCAGAGCCACGGGGGGGAGTAGCAATCAGCCCCAGCATTTT
>few|TRBJ1-1|-|TRBV6-5
CASSPIGVNTEAFF
TGTGCCAGCAGTCCTATAGGGGTGAACACTGAAGCTTTCTTT
>-|TRBJ2-2|-|TRBV4-3
CASSQGSGNTGELFF
TGCGCCAGCAGCCAAGGGTCAGGGAATACCGGGGAGCTGTTTTTT
>-|TRBJ1-1|-|TRBV7-8
CASSFREDTEAFF
TGTGCCAGCAGCTTCCGGGAAGACACTGAAGCTTTCTTT